This TCR beta chain was identified during a study of T-cell memory formation after mild COVID-19. V lost 5 bases and J 2 bases, leaving 12 bases between the germline ends. The CDR3 runs 14 residues. Germline assignment: CDR1 SGHTA and CDR2 FQGNSA. This clonotype has just one count. TCRdb re-called the 5' RACE reads through MiXCR, storing one row per CDR3 protein. In the table there are more than 250,000 distinct CDR3 sequences, roughly 16% of which are singletons. The chain links TRBV7-2 to TRBJ1-2, with unresolved D. This clonotype was obtained from a man younger than 30 who had mild COVID-19 (a few samples of this study predate the infection). Cell type and time point are not known. Specimen: PBMCs or a T cell subset sorted from them (not recorded which). The DNA of the CDR3 is TGTGCCAGCAGCCCCCGTTATACAAACTATGGCTACACCTTC. Its protein is CASSPRYTNYGYTF. The entire variable domain, with the rest obtained from reference TRBV7-2 and TRBJ1-2, is as follows: GAGVSQSPSNKVTEKGKDVELRCDPISGHTALYWYRQSLGQGLEFLIYFQGNSAPDKSGLPSDRFSAERTGGSVSTLTIQRTQQEDSAVYLCASSPRYTNYGYTFGSGTRLTVV.